One sample yielded the 11 T cell receptor beta chains listed below, sequenced in a study of control samples from healthy donors and cancer patients (dated by TCRdb to 2019 to 2021). Library preparation employed the immunoSEQ multiplex PCR assay. This is the immuneACCESS table as TCRdb keeps it, with only in-frame sequences that have V and J called. A part of the clones is gone; compared with another copy, unresolved V genes explain less than half, and the rest is unexplained. The sample table contains some 89,000 clones; only one count was recorded for more than 75% of them. Approximately 2.1% of the sample lies in the top ten. The sequenced material came from blood. The receptors stem from a woman in her forties in good health.

This chain connects TRBV6-1 to TRBJ2-3; 10 nucleotides line up with TRBD1. CDR3 length equals 16 residues. Germline V CDR1 and CDR2: MNHNS, SASEGT. V lost 3 bases to trimming and J lost 5 bases; unmatched junction nucleotides: 8. The CDR3, as DNA: TGTGCCAGCAGTGACCCCAGGACAGGGGGTGTAGATACGCAGTATTTT. Encoded protein: CASSDPRTGGVDTQYF.

The count of this clone is one. This chain joins TRBV15 and TRBJ1-2; D is unclear. The CDR3 totals 12 residues. The V and J ends lost 4 bases and 6 bases respectively, with 9 bases between them. Per germline, CDR1 LNHNV and CDR2 YYDKDF (reference sequence). The CDR3 sequence is CATSKDTDGYTF. DNA for the CDR3: TGTGCCACCAGCAAAGACACCGATGGCTACACCTTC.

The CDR3 DNA reads as TGTGCCAGCAGTTTGGATTCCAGGGGGGCTTACGAGCAGTACTTC. Protein product: CASSLDSRGAYEQYF. The genes are TRBV27 and TRBJ2-7, with TRBD1 as a possible D gene (7 bases). In germline, CDR1 is MNHEY, CDR2 SMNVEV (reference sequence). The V gene lost 3 bases and the J gene lost 4 bases, with 16 bases spanning the gap. The CDR3 runs 15 residues.

V usage is TRBV5-4 and J usage is TRBJ2-1, with 7 bases aligning to TRBD1. The ends lost 4 bases at V and 5 bases at J; junction bases unmatched: 12. Germline CDR1 reads SGHNT; CDR2 reads YYREEE (reference sequence). The CDR3 totals 16 residues. The chain's CDR3 is CASSRRQGAGHNEQFF. The CDR3 DNA is TGTGCCAGCAGCCGACGACAGGGCGCAGGTCACAATGAGCAGTTCTTC.

The chain employs TRBV24-1 and TRBJ1-5; no definite D call. The CDR3 length is 13 residues. Trimming stripped 3 bases from V and 3 bases from J, with 5 bases between. The germline V gene has CDR1 KGHDR and CDR2 SFDVKD. The CDR3 spells CATSDRYNQPQHF. CDR3 sequence (DNA): TGTGCCACCAGTGATCGCTACAATCAGCCCCAGCATTTT.

This chain uses TRBV15 with TRBJ1-3, with unresolved D. Germline V gives CDR1 LNHNV, CDR2 YYDKDF (reference sequence). Trimming cost V 4 bases and J 3 bases, with 10 bases left between them. The CDR3 is 14 residues long. CDR3 sequence (DNA): TGTGCCACCAGCATAGGTCAGCTTGGAAACACCATATATTTT. Amino acids: CATSIGQLGNTIYF.

A single count supports this clone. The chain has TRBV20-1 and TRBJ2-7; D might be TRBD1 (5 bases). The length of the CDR3 is 11 residues. V was trimmed by 3 bases and J by 6 bases, leaving 9 bases between them. Germline lookup yields CDR1 DFQATT and CDR2 SNEGSKA (reference sequence). The CDR3 is CSASSGLEQYF. The CDR3 nucleotides read TGCAGTGCTAGTTCAGGGCTCGAGCAGTACTTC.

This rearrangement joins TRBV10-1 to TRBJ2-3; possible D gene TRBD2, 5 bases. The CDR3 spans 14 residues. V was pared by 2 bases and J by 1 base, with 7 bases between. The germline gives CDR1 WNHNN, CDR2 SYGVQD (reference sequence). CDR3 loop: CASSEPGGTDTQYF. CDR3 nucleotide sequence: TGCGCCAGCAGTGAGCCCGGGGGCACAGATACGCAGTATTTT.

V gene TRBV7-8 combines with J gene TRBJ2-1; TRBD2 agrees at 8 bases. Germline CDR1 and CDR2: SGHVS and FQNEAQ. The CDR3 is 19 amino acids. Trimming cost V 5 bases and J 8 bases; bases outside gene matches: 23. This chain's CDR3 is CASSPRASGGAPYNDEQFF. The DNA of the CDR3 is TGTGCCAGCAGCCCCCGGGCTTCCGGGGGGGCCCCCTACAATGATGAGCAGTTCTTC. Based on the CDR3 plus reference TRBV7-8 and TRBJ2-1, the full variable domain is GAGVSQSPRYKVAKRGQDVALRCDPISGHVSLFWYQQALGQGPEFLTYFQNEAQLDKSGLPSDRFFAERPEGSVSTLKIQRTQQEDSAVYLCASSPRASGGAPYNDEQFFGPGTRLTVL.

The chain recombines TRBV7-9 with TRBJ2-3; 9 bases are a match to TRBD2. V shed 7 bases, J shed 2 bases, and the junction held 10 bases outside the gene matches. Germline values: CDR1 SEHNR, CDR2 FQNEAQ (reference sequence). CDR3 length equals 16 residues. The chain's CDR3 is CASTLQRGATTDTQYF. Written as DNA, the CDR3 is TGTGCCAGCACCCTCCAGCGGGGGGCGACCACAGATACGCAGTATTTT.

The gene calls are TRBV18 and TRBJ2-3; the match to TRBD1 covers 7 bases. Per the germline V gene, CDR1 is KGHSH and CDR2 is LQKENI. With 3 bases clipped from V and 1 base from J, the junction kept 10 bases outside the gene matches. This CDR3 comprises 17 residues. As DNA, the CDR3 is TGTGCCAGCTCACCGTATAACTCCGGGACAGGCACAGATACGCAGTATTTT. This encodes CASSPYNSGTGTDTQYF.